The source of this T cell receptor (beta chain) is a study of OX40 agonist ivuxolimab in advanced cancers. This clone turned up a few times. Sequencing was performed with immunoSEQ multiplex PCR; in TCRdb, only in-frame clones are kept and a portion is missing. Of about 67,000 clones in the sample, about 90% were seen once. Sequencing used CD4+ or CD8+ T cells sorted from blood, obtained in a trial of the OX40 agonist ivuxolimab. The sequence derives from an adult with an advanced solid tumor such as melanoma, head and neck, liver or kidney cancer.

In DNA, the CDR3 is TGTGCTAGTGGTTTGACCGGGACAGGGGTAGGGGGAGATACGCAGTATTTT. This codes for CASGLTGTGVGGDTQYF. This sequence joins TRBV12-5 and TRBJ2-3, with 10 bases identical to TRBD1. This CDR3 comprises 17 residues. V trimming: 2 bases; J trimming: 5 bases; junction bases outside the gene matches: 10. Germline V CDR1 and CDR2: LGHNT, FRNRAP.